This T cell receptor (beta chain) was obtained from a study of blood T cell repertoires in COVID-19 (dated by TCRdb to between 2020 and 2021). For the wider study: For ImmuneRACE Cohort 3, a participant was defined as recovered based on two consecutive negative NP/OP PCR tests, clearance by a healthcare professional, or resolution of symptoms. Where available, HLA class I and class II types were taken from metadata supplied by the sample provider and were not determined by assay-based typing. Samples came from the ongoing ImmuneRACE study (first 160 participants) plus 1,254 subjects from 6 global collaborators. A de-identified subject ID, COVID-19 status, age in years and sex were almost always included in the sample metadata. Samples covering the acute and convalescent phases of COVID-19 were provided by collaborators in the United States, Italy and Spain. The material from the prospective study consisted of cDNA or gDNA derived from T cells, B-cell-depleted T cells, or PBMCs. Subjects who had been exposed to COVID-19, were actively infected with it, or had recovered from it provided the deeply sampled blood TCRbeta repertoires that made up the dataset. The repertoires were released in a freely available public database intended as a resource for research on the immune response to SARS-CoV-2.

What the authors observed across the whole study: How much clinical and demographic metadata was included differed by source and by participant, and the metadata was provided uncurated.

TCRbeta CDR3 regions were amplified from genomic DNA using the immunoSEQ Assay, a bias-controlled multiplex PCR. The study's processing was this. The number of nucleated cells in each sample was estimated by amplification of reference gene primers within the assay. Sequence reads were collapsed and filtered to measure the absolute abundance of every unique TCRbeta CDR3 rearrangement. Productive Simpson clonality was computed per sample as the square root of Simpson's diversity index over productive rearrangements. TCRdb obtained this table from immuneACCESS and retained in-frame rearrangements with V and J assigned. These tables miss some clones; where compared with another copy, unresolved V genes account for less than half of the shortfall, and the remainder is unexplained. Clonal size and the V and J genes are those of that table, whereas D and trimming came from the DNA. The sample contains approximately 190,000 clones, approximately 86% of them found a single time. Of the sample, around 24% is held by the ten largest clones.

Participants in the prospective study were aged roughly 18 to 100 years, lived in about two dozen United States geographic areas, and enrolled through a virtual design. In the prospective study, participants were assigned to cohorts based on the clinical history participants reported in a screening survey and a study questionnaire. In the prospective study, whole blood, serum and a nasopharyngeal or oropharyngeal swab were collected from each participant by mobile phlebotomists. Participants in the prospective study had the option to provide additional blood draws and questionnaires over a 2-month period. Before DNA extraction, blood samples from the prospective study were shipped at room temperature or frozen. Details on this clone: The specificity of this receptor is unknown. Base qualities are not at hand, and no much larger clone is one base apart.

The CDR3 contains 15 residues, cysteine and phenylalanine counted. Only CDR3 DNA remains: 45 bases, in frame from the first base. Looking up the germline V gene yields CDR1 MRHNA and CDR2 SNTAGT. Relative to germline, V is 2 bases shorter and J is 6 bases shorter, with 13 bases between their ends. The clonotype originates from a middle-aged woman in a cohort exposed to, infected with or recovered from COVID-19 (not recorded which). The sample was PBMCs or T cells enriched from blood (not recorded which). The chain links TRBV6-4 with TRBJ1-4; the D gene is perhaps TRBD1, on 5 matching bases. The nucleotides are TGTGCCAGCAGTGACGGGGGGGAAGAATATGAAAAACTGTTTTTT. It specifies CASSDGGEEYEKLFF.